This passage covers 15 T cell receptor beta chains from one sample sequenced in a study of blood T cell repertoires in COVID-19. The protocol was immunoSEQ multiplex PCR, while the TCRdb copy is restricted to in-frame clones and leaves out a portion. The table lists 150,000 to 200,000 clones, roughly 88% of them singletons, with about 8.4% in the top ten. Sequencing was performed on PBMCs or T cells enriched from blood (not recorded which). Receptors were obtained from a woman aged 18-30 years who had recovered from COVID-19.

The genes are TRBV9 and TRBJ1-6, with D possibly being TRBD1 (5 bases). V was pared by 5 bases and J by 4 bases, with 7 bases between. CDR3 size: 13 residues. Germline V gene sequence: CDR1 SGDLS, CDR2 YYNGEE. CDR3 DNA: TGTGCCAGCAGACAGGATTATAATTCACCCCTCCACTTT. Translated: CASRQDYNSPLHF.

J is TRBJ2-2 and V is TRBV19, with D tentatively TRBD2 (6 bases). V lost 5 bases and J lost 5, with 21 bases in between. CDR1 and CDR2 (germline): LNHDA, SQIVND (reference sequence). This CDR3 has 17 amino acids. CDR3 nucleotides: TGTGCCAGTAGTGCTCCACACCGGGAGCGTAAAACCGGGGAGCTGTTTTTT. Translated, it gives CASSAPHRERKTGELFF. Full variable domain (outside the CDR3, taken from reference TRBV19 and TRBJ2-2): DGGITQSPKYLFRKEGQNVTLSCEQNLNHDAMYWYRQDPGQGLRLIYYSQIVNDFQKGDIAEGYSVSREKKESFPLTVTSAQKNPTAFYLCASSAPHRERKTGELFFGEGSRLTVL.

The genes are TRBV3-1 (or the pseudogene TRBV3-2) and TRBJ1-5, with 7 positions matching TRBD1. Trimming removed 0 bases from V and 6 bases from J; junction bases left unmatched: 5. The CDR3 contains 15 residues. Per the germline V gene, CDR1 is LGHDT and CDR2 is YNNKEL (reference sequence). In DNA form, the CDR3 reads TGTGCCAGCAGCCAAGATCTTCAGGGGGTTCAGCCCCAGCATTTT. Encoded protein: CASSQDLQGVQPQHF.

J is TRBJ1-5 and V is TRBV3-1 (or the pseudogene TRBV3-2); no clear D. This CDR3 spans 13 amino acids. Germline V gene data show CDR1 as LGHDT and CDR2 as YNNKEL (reference sequence). V was pared by 0 bases and J by 11 bases, with 11 bases between. Written as DNA, the CDR3 is TGTGCCAGCAGCCAAGATATGTGGGCTGCCCAGCATTTT. This codes for CASSQDMWAAQHF.

J is TRBJ2-5 and V is TRBV7-8, with 12 bases identical to TRBD2. The length of the CDR3 is 16 residues. CDR1 SGHVS and CDR2 FQNEAQ come from the germline V gene. Trimming cost V 3 bases and J 2 bases; bases outside gene matches: 4. The CDR3 DNA is TGTGCCAGCAGCTTTGGACTAGCGGGGCGACAAGAGACCCAGTACTTC. It codes for CASSFGLAGRQETQYF.

The chain recombines TRBV6-2 or TRBV6-3 with TRBJ2-2; 10 bases align to TRBD2. Trimming at V came to 5 bases and at J to 2 bases, leaving 8 bases not matched to a gene. Germline-derived CDR1 and CDR2 are MNHEY and SVGEGT. This CDR3 is built from 17 residues. The CDR3: CASSQLLAGINTGELFF. CDR3 sequence (DNA): TGTGCCAGCAGTCAGTTACTAGCGGGAATTAACACCGGGGAGCTGTTTTTT.

There are many counts of this clone. The chain has TRBV7-8 and TRBJ2-1, with D unresolved. The CDR3 runs 13 residues. V shed 2 bases and J shed 4 bases, with 6 bases lying between them. Germline V CDR1 and CDR2: SGHVS, FQNEAQ. In DNA form, the CDR3 reads TGTGCCAGCAGCTTAAACAGATACAATGAGCAGTTCTTC. Amino acids: CASSLNRYNEQFF.

The V gene is TRBV6-1, the J gene TRBJ2-5, with TRBD2 identical over 10 bases. This CDR3 spans 16 amino acids. Trimming at V came to 3 bases and at J to 2 bases, leaving 6 bases not matched to a gene. The germline gives CDR1 MNHNS, CDR2 SASEGT. CDR3 DNA sequence: TGTGCCAGCAGTGATAGAGCGGGAGGGCGTCAAGAGACCCAGTACTTC. Translation gives CASSDRAGGRQETQYF.

The V call is TRBV7-8, the J call TRBJ2-7; 7 nucleotides line up with TRBD1. This CDR3 comprises 15 residues. V lost 4 bases to trimming and J lost 3 bases; unmatched junction nucleotides: 9. The germline CDR1 and CDR2 sequences are SGHVS and FQNEAQ. In nucleotides, the CDR3 is TGTGCCAGCAGCTCTCATTCCGGGACAGACTACGAGCAGTACTTC. It yields the protein CASSSHSGTDYEQYF.

The chain has TRBV19 and TRBJ2-3, with 7 bases lining up with TRBD1. The CDR3 totals 15 residues. Germline V gene data show CDR1 as LNHDA and CDR2 as SQIVND (reference sequence). The junction had 9 bases not matched to a gene; V was cut back by 3 bases and J by 6 bases. CDR3 protein: CASSMMAGGVDTQYF. As DNA, the CDR3 is TGTGCCAGTAGTATGATGGCAGGGGGAGTGGATACGCAGTATTTT.

V usage is TRBV4-2 and J usage is TRBJ1-2, with unresolved D. Trimming took off 1 base at V and 4 bases at J, with 10 bases between the two ends. Germline loops: CDR1 LGHNA, CDR2 YNFKEQ. This CDR3 region has 14 residues. Here the CDR3 DNA reads TGTGCCAGCAGCCAAGTTGAGGGCTCCTATGGCTACACCTTC. Its translation is CASSQVEGSYGYTF.

This clone was recorded once. The V and J genes are TRBV29-1 and TRBJ2-7; 7 bases agree with TRBD1. This CDR3 comprises 14 residues. The germline V gene encodes CDR1 SQVTM and CDR2 ANQGSEA. The ends lost 4 bases at V and 4 bases at J; junction bases unmatched: 10. The CDR3 region has the DNA TGCAGCGTTGGGGCCTTAGGGACAGAATACGAGCAGTACTTC. Protein: CSVGALGTEYEQYF.

The chain recombines TRBV7-9 with TRBJ2-3; TRBD2 agrees at 7 bases. With V trimmed by 5 bases and J by 12 bases, 11 bases remained unmatched. CDR3 length: 13 amino acids. The germline V gene encodes CDR1 SEHNR and CDR2 FQNEAQ (reference sequence). This CDR3 is CASSQRSLAVQYF. The DNA of the CDR3 is TGTGCCAGCAGCCAAAGGAGCCTAGCGGTACAGTATTTT.

The genes are TRBV27 and TRBJ2-1; a weak D match, TRBD2 (6 bases). Per germline, CDR1 MNHEY and CDR2 SMNVEV (reference sequence). The CDR3 consists of 16 residues. V lost 5 bases, J lost 0 bases, and 14 bases lay in between. CDR3 in DNA: TGTGCCAGCAGTCCTCCGCGGGGCAGCTCCTACAATGAGCAGTTCTTC. This encodes CASSPPRGSSYNEQFF.

This sequence joins TRBV29-1 and TRBJ2-7, with 8 bases that match TRBD2. The CDR3 runs to 14 residues. Germline CDR1 and CDR2: SQVTM and ANQGSEA. J gave up 0 bases and V 4 bases, and 5 bases lay outside the gene matches. CDR3 residues: CSVAGGGTSYEQYF. CDR3 DNA sequence: TGCAGCGTTGCCGGGGGGGGAACCTCCTACGAGCAGTACTTC.